These 5 T cell receptor beta chains share one sample of origin, sequenced in a study of molecular identifiers for immune sequencing clone quantification. A single record per CDR3 protein comes from TCRdb applying MiXCR to the PCR reads. The data contain 400,000 to 600,000 distinct CDR3 sequences, roughly 25% of them singletons. Sequencing was performed on naive CD8+ T cells from blood, with Jurkat cell RNA spiked in. Subset denoted: FACS-sorted CD8+CD4-CCR7+CD45RA+ naive T cells. The source of these receptors is a human donor in good health. Some libraries in this study had Jurkat cell RNA spiked in.

This clonotype turned up a few times. The CDR3 DNA is TGTGCCAGCAGCGTGGGGACGGTGAACCCCTACAATGAGCAGTTCTTC. Amino acids: CASSVGTVNPYNEQFF. The rearrangement joins TRBV9 to TRBJ2-1; D may match TRBD1 or TRBD2 (5 bases each). This CDR3 comprises 16 residues. With 2 bases removed from V and 2 bases from J, the gap between germline ends came to 14 bases. Germline CDR1 and CDR2: SGDLS and YYNGEE. The whole variable domain, remainder taken from reference TRBV9 and TRBJ2-1, is DSGVTQTPKHLITATGQRVTLRCSPRSGDLSVYWYQQSLDQGLQFLIQYYNGEERAKGNILERFSAQQFPDLHSELNLSSLELGDSALYFCASSVGTVNPYNEQFFGPGTRLTVL.

This clonotype has just a few counts. The J gene is TRBJ1-2, the V gene TRBV5-8; tentatively, D is TRBD1 (5 bases). The CDR3 has 15 residues. V lost 6 bases, J lost 3 bases, and 18 bases lay in between. Germline CDR1 reads SGHTS; CDR2 reads YDEGEE. As DNA, the CDR3 is TGTGCCAGCACCTCTACCGGGACTCAAGACTATGGCTACACCTTC. This sequence encodes CASTSTGTQDYGYTF.

A remark on this clonotype: A read error may account for a junction end that differs from germline. This sequence joins TRBV7-9 and TRBJ2-2; 8 positions match TRBD2. CDR3 length equals 12 residues. Germline assignment: CDR1 SEHNR and CDR2 FQNEAQ (reference sequence). The CDR3 region has the DNA TGTGCCAGCAGGACTAGCGTCGGGGAGATGTTTTTT. It codes for CASRTSVGEMFF.

This clonotype has only a few counts. V and J are TRBV5-5 and TRBJ1-1, with D perhaps TRBD1 (5 bases). With 2 bases removed from V and 4 bases from J, the gap between germline ends came to 12 bases. Germline assignment: CDR1 SGHKS and CDR2 YYEKEE (reference sequence). CDR3 length: 14 amino acids. This CDR3 is CASSFETGGTEAFF. In DNA, the CDR3 is TGTGCCAGCAGCTTCGAAACCGGGGGCACTGAAGCTTTCTTT.

This clonotype was seen repeatedly, ten times or more. This chain connects TRBV5-5 to TRBJ1-1; D remains ambiguous. Germline lookup yields CDR1 SGHKS and CDR2 YYEKEE (reference sequence). The length of the CDR3 is 16 residues. The V gene lost 4 bases and the J gene lost 3 bases, with 19 bases spanning the gap. The CDR3 protein is CASSPMSQAVHTEAFF. The CDR3 region has the DNA TGTGCCAGCAGCCCCATGAGCCAGGCGGTACACACTGAAGCTTTCTTT.